This TCR beta chain originates from a study of CXCR3-negative and CXCR3-positive naive CD8 T cells (dated by TCRdb to about 2019). Some background on the complete study: In total, about 135 million TRB reads were obtained, corresponding to roughly 1.5 +/- 0.3 million reads per library. The diversity and physicochemical repertoire analyses included under 12 donors pooled from two independent experiments. Naive subsets from about 5 donors and memory cells from 3 donors were included in the TRBV-TRBJ cluster analysis. What the study reported, not specific to this receptor: Because surface CD5, which is linked to self-reactivity in mice, was comparable between the naive subsets, TCR interaction strength was also inferred from TRB CDR3 physicochemical properties. Repertoire diversity was comparably high in both naive subsets but much lower in memory CD8+ T cells. Freshly isolated PBMCs were used for most assays because CXCR3 expression went down partially after cryopreservation. Compared with CXCR3-negative naive cells, CXCR3-positive naive cells had TRB CDR3s with higher hydrophobicity (lower Kidera factor 4), lower energy, and higher strength and volume indices. Within the same donor, TRBV-TRBJ usage looked similar between naive CXCR3-negative and CXCR3-positive cells, but memory cells had distinct patterns.

The data were produced on a NextSeq 550. The Human TCR Profiling Kit (MiLaboratory) was used to make UMI-labeled 5' RACE TRB cDNA libraries. The full amount of extracted RNA was used for cDNA synthesis, and the full amount of resulting cDNA was used for PCR amplification. The libraries were made side by side, with each library going through the same number of PCR cycles. Regarding the original processing steps: With a minimum of two reads required per UMI, MIGEC and MiXCR pulled out about 49,000 +/- 11,000 unique UMI-labeled TRB cDNA molecules from each library. On average, roughly 40,000 +/- 10,000 functional in-frame TRB CDR3 nucleotide clonotypes lacking stop codons were found per library. After downsampling to 5000 UMI-labeled TRB molecules per sample, diversity metrics, including normalized Shannon-Wiener and Chao1, were computed in VDJtools. VDJtools computed clonotype-size-weighted physicochemical properties of the central five CDR3 residues: interaction energy, strength, volume and Kidera factor 4. Each entry corresponds to one CDR3 protein sequence from reads that TCRdb reprocessed, and DNA is not given. These V and J calls originate from TCRdb's pipeline instead of the authors' own analysis. This specimen's table enumerates around 50,000 distinct CDR3 sequences. The ten largest clones take up over 2% of the sample.

Sequences MDHEN (CDR1) and SYDVKM (CDR2) are obtained from the germline V gene. The CDR3 starts with the cysteine, ends with the phenylalanine, and has 16 residues. DNA is not recorded here. A word on this clonotype: Its antigen remains unidentified.

For each CD8+ T cell subset, flow sorting was done in triplicate, and 300,000 to 350,000 cells per subset went directly into RLT lysis buffer. To exclude memory contaminants, naive CD8+ T cells were stringently defined as CD45RO-CCR7+CD27+CD95-. Using standard density gradient centrifugation, peripheral blood mononuclear cells were isolated from buffy coats. Naive CXCR3-negative and CXCR3-positive CD8+ T cells were flow-sorted using a FACSAria III. Total RNA was extracted from sorted cells with an RNeasy Mini Kit. The sequence joins TRBV28 to TRBJ1-2. The TCR was taken from a human donor in good health. Some clones in this sample may be carry-over from other donors' samples. Material: naive CXCR3- CD8+ T cells from blood. Reading the label with the study, this specimen's cell subset or site is: CD45RO-CCR7+CD27+CD95- naive CD8+ T cells lacking CXCR3 (TNR3-). The CDR3 region: CASSSPREGGDYGYTF.